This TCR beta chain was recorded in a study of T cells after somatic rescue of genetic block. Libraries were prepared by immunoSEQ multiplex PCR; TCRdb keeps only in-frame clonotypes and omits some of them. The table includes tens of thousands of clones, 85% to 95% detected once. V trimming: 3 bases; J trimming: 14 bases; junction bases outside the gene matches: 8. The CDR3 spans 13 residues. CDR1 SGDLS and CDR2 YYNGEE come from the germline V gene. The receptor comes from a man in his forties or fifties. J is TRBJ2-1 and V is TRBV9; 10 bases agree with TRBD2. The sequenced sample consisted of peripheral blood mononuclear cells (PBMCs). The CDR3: CASSASTGTSEFF. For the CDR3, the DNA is TGTGCCAGCAGCGCATCCACCGGGACTAGCGAGTTCTTC.